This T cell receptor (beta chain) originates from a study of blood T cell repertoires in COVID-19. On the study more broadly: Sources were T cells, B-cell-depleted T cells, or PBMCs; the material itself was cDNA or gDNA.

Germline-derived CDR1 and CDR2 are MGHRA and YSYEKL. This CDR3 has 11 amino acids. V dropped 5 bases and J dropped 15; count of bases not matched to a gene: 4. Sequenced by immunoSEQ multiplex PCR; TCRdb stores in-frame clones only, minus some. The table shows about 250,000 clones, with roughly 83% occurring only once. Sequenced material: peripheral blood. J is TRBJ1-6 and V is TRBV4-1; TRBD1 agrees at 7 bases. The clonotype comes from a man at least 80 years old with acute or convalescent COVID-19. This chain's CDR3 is CASSTGTVLHF. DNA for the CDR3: TGCGCCAGCAGCACCGGGACAGTCCTCCACTTT.